What follows are 9 T cell receptor beta chains derived from one specimen sequenced in a study of a mutant IDH1 vaccine in newly diagnosed glioma. Produced via immunoSEQ multiplex PCR; TCRdb's table is partial and in-frame only. The table has approximately 62,000 clones, around 83% seen once. No antigens are known for them. Time point denoted: week 23, last vaccination. Alongside topical imiquimod, each dose of vaccine comprised 300 ug of mutant IDH1 20-mer peptide. The specimen comprised PBMCs, sampled from a glioma patient whose treatment included an IDH1 peptide vaccine. Receptors were obtained from a man aged 25-45 years with glioma.

V is TRBV5-6 and J is TRBJ1-2, with 8 nucleotides matching TRBD1. Trimming removed 3 bases from V and 4 bases from J; junction bases left unmatched: 8. In germline, CDR1 is SGHDT, CDR2 YYEEEE. The CDR3 consists of 15 residues. The CDR3 protein is CASSWGTGLSYGYTF. CDR3 sequence (DNA): TGTGCCAGCAGCTGGGGGACAGGCCTCTCCTATGGCTACACCTTC.

The chain has TRBV4-1 and TRBJ2-7; 7 positions agree with TRBD1. Germline-derived CDR1 and CDR2 are MGHRA and YSYEKL. Trimming took 1 base from V and 2 from J; bases not matched to a gene: 8. The CDR3 is 16 residues long. This CDR3 is CASSQVPGTDTYEQYF. CDR3 DNA sequence: TGCGCCAGCAGCCAAGTACCCGGGACAGACACCTACGAGCAGTACTTC.

The gene calls are TRBV4-1 and TRBJ1-1, with D tentatively TRBD1 (5 bases). Germline V gives CDR1 MGHRA, CDR2 YSYEKL. This CDR3 contains 14 residues. Trimming took 3 bases from V and 1 from J, leaving 9 bases between them. The CDR3 bases are TGCGCCAGCAGCCAGAGGGGACGGAACACTGAAGCTTTCTTT. Its translation is CASSQRGRNTEAFF.

V is TRBV7-2 and J is TRBJ2-1; TRBD2 aligns across 7 bases. Germline CDR1 is SGHTA and CDR2 is FQGNSA. The CDR3 consists of 16 residues. The trim removed 1 base at V and 3 bases at J, leaving 6 bases unmatched. CDR3 sequence (DNA): TGTGCCAGCAGCTTAGGGACGGGGGGATTCTACAATGAGCAGTTCTTC. It encodes CASSLGTGGFYNEQFF.

The V and J genes are TRBV18 and TRBJ2-7; TRBD1 is a possible D gene (6 bases). V was cut by 4 bases and J by 6 bases, with 16 bases left in between. The germline V gene encodes CDR1 KGHSH and CDR2 LQKENI. This CDR3 region has 14 residues. The CDR3 loop reads CASSHGDTYTEQYF. The CDR3 region has the DNA TGTGCCAGCTCACACGGGGACACCTACACCGAGCAGTACTTC.

The chain couples TRBV6-1 to TRBJ1-6, with D maybe TRBD1 (5 bases). With 6 bases removed from V and 9 bases from J, the gap between germline ends came to 15 bases. The CDR3 extends over 14 amino acids. Germline CDR1 reads MNHNS; CDR2 reads SASEGT. The CDR3 is CASSLIGQGSPLHF. For the CDR3, the DNA is TGTGCCAGCAGCCTAATAGGTCAGGGTTCACCCCTCCACTTT.

The chain joins TRBV5-8 to TRBJ2-7; D gene ambiguous. The V end lost 0 bases, the J end lost 4 bases, and 8 bases lay between the germline ends. Germline-derived CDR1 and CDR2 are SGHTS and YDEGEE. CDR3 length: 13 residues. In nucleotides, the CDR3 is TGTGCCAGCAGCTTGGGCAGGCGATACGAGCAGTACTTC. The encoded protein is CASSLGRRYEQYF.

This clone came up a few times. This sequence joins TRBV7-9 and TRBJ1-2; D is possibly TRBD1 (6 bases). Per the germline V gene, CDR1 is SEHNR and CDR2 is FQNEAQ (reference sequence). The V and J ends lost 2 bases and 12 bases respectively, with 16 bases between them. CDR3 length: 13 residues. The CDR3 sequence is CASSLSADRRDTF. DNA for the CDR3: TGTGCCAGCAGCTTATCAGCGGACAGAAGAGACACCTTC.

The chain carries TRBV5-1 and TRBJ1-2; 9 nucleotides line up with TRBD1. The junction had 0 bases not matched to a gene; V was cut back by 0 bases and J by 6 bases. From germline, CDR1 is SGHRS and CDR2 YFSETQ. The CDR3 extends over 13 amino acids. The CDR3 loop is CASSLGDRDGYTF. The DNA of the CDR3 is TGCGCCAGCAGCTTGGGGGACAGGGATGGCTACACCTTC.